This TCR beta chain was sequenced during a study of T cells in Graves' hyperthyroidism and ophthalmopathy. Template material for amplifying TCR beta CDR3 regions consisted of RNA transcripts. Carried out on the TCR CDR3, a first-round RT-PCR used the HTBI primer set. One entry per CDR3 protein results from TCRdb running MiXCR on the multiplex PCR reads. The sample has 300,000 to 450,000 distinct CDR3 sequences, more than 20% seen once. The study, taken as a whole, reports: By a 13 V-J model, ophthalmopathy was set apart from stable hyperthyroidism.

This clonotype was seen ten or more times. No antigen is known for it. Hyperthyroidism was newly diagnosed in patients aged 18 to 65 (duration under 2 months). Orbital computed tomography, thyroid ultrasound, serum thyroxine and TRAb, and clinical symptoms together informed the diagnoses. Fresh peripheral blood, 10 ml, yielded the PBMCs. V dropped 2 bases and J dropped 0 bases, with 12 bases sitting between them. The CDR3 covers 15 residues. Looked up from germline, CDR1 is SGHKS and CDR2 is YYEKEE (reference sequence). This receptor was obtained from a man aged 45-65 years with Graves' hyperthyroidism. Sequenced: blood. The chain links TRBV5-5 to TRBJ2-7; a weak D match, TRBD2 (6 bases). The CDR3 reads CASSFGGMGSYEQYF. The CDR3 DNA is TGTGCCAGCAGCTTTGGCGGGATGGGCTCCTACGAGCAGTACTTC.